The 19 T cell receptor beta chains reported below all come from one sample, sequenced in a study of CD8 T cells in Susac syndrome. Random hexamers primed reverse transcription of 0.5 to 1 ug RNA. Via MiXCR, TCRdb re-called the immunoSEQ multiplex PCR reads, giving one row per CDR3 protein. The table has 150,000 to 200,000 distinct CDR3 sequences, about 95% seen once. The source material was CD4+ T cells from PBMCs. Receptors originate from a human donor in good health.

This chain joins TRBV6-2 or TRBV6-3 and TRBJ2-1; 9 bases are a match to TRBD2. In germline, CDR1 is MNHEY, CDR2 SVGEGT. V lost 7 bases, J lost 10 bases, and 11 bases stayed unmatched. The CDR3 spans 14 residues. CDR3 sequence: CASTLTLAGVEQFF. As DNA, the CDR3 is TGTGCCAGCACTTTAACCTTAGCGGGAGTAGAGCAGTTCTTC.

The CDR3 loop reads CSASVGLGGSEQYF. CDR3 DNA: TGCAGTGCTAGTGTCGGACTCGGAGGAAGCGAGCAGTACTTC. The V and J genes are TRBV20-1 and TRBJ2-7, with D possibly being TRBD2 (5 bases). Germline-derived CDR1 and CDR2 are DFQATT and SNEGSKA (reference sequence). Trimming pared 3 bases from V and 6 bases from J, leaving 18 bases between. CDR3 length equals 14 residues.

The J gene is TRBJ2-5, the V gene TRBV20-1; D gene ambiguous. The CDR3 loop spans 13 amino acids. Germline CDR1 DFQATT, CDR2 SNEGSKA (reference sequence). Deletions cut 0 bases from V and 2 bases from J, with 7 bases between. For the CDR3, the DNA is TGCAGTGCTAGAGATTCCGGACAAGAGACCCAGTACTTC. Its protein is CSARDSGQETQYF.

A few counts support this clonotype. The rearrangement joins TRBV15 to TRBJ2-7; D perhaps matches TRBD2 (6 bases). V was clipped by 0 bases and J by 1 base, with 7 bases between them. The CDR3 length is 14 residues. Germline V lookup: CDR1 LNHNV, CDR2 YYDKDF (reference sequence). CDR3 amino acids: CATSRELASYEQYF. CDR3 sequence (DNA): TGTGCCACCAGCAGAGAACTAGCTTCCTACGAGCAGTACTTC.

This chain joins TRBV30 and TRBJ2-3; TRBD2 aligns across 9 bases. The CDR3 has 15 residues. V was clipped by 1 base and J by 0 bases; unmatched bases: 2. Germline V gene lookup returns CDR1 GTSNPN and CDR2 SVGIG (reference sequence). The CDR3: CAWSEGLASTDTQYF. Written as DNA, the CDR3 is TGTGCCTGGAGTGAAGGACTAGCGAGCACAGATACGCAGTATTTT.

V usage is TRBV2 and J usage is TRBJ2-7; a weak D match, TRBD2 (5 bases). V dropped 4 bases and J dropped 2 bases, with 12 bases sitting between them. The CDR3 spans 14 residues. Germline V gene sequence: CDR1 SNHLY, CDR2 FYNNEI. The CDR3 DNA sequence: TGTGCCAGCAGTGTTGAGGGTGGCGCCTACGAGCAGTACTTC. Its protein is CASSVEGGAYEQYF.

This sequence joins TRBV9 and TRBJ2-7; D unclear. Trimming left V 4 bases short and J 1 base short, with 6 bases between. Germline CDR1 reads SGDLS; CDR2 reads YYNGEE. The CDR3 runs to 12 residues. The CDR3 coding sequence is TGTGCCAGCAGCCCCCCTTCCTACGAGCAGTACTTC. Amino acid sequence: CASSPPSYEQYF.

The chain is built from TRBV29-1 and TRBJ2-3, with 10 bases lining up with TRBD2. V was pared by 6 bases and J by 7 bases, with 13 bases of the junction left unmatched. Germline CDR1 reads SQVTM; CDR2 reads ANQGSEA. The CDR3 covers 15 residues. In DNA, the CDR3 is TGCAGCGTGACGGCTCTAGCGGGAGTGACATATACGCAGTATTTT. Translating it yields CSVTALAGVTYTQYF.

The rearrangement links TRBV30 to TRBJ2-7; D possibly corresponds to TRBD1 (6 bases). Trimming took off 0 bases at V and 6 bases at J, with 9 bases between the two ends. Germline CDR1 reads GTSNPN; CDR2 reads SVGIG (reference sequence). The CDR3 is made up of 12 amino acids. In DNA, the CDR3 is TGTGCCTGGAGTGTACAGGGTGGCGAGCAGTACTTC. The encoded protein is CAWSVQGGEQYF. Full variable domain (missing parts from reference TRBV30 and TRBJ2-7): SQTIHQWPATLVQPVGSPLSLECTVEGTSNPNLYWYRQAAGRGLQLLFYSVGIGQISSEVPQNLSASRPQDRQFILSSKKLLLSDSGFYLCAWSVQGGEQYFGPGTRLTVT.

This clonotype came up once. The J gene is TRBJ2-4, the V gene TRBV5-1; 7 nucleotides line up with TRBD2. Germline V CDR1 and CDR2: SGHRS, YFSETQ. This CDR3 is built from 15 residues. J was trimmed by 4 bases and V by 0 bases; bases with no gene match: 4. CDR3 loop: CASSLVVSGKNIQYF. CDR3 DNA sequence: TGCGCCAGCAGCTTGGTTGTTAGCGGGAAAAACATTCAGTACTTC.

J is TRBJ2-7 and V is TRBV29-1; possible D gene TRBD2, 7 bases. Germline-derived CDR1 and CDR2 are SQVTM and ANQGSEA. The V and J ends lost 8 bases and 0 bases respectively, with 11 bases between them. This CDR3 is built from 12 residues. The CDR3 bases are TGCAGCATCCGGGGGGCCTCCTACGAGCAGTACTTC. It translates to CSIRGASYEQYF.

This chain uses TRBV20-1 with TRBJ2-1; 13 positions agree with TRBD2. J gave up 9 bases and V 4 bases, and 6 bases lay outside the gene matches. This CDR3 is 14 amino acids long. Germline loops: CDR1 DFQATT, CDR2 SNEGSKA (reference sequence). In DNA, the CDR3 is TGCAGTGCTACCGGGACTAGCGGGACTAGTGAGCAGTTCTTC. Translating gives CSATGTSGTSEQFF.

The chain has TRBV20-1 and TRBJ1-5; no reliable D call. CDR3 length equals 14 residues. Germline assignment: CDR1 DFQATT and CDR2 SNEGSKA (reference sequence). Trimming cost V 5 bases and J 9 bases, with 20 bases left between them. CDR3 sequence: CSAPLGGQPGPQHF. The CDR3 DNA sequence: TGCAGTGCTCCCCTGGGAGGGCAGCCGGGGCCCCAGCATTTT.

The rearrangement joins TRBV7-9 to TRBJ2-1; perhaps TRBD2 as D (5 bases). V was clipped by 2 bases and J by 0 bases, with 11 bases between them. This CDR3 is 16 amino acids long. CDR1 SEHNR and CDR2 FQNEAQ come from the germline V gene (reference sequence). The CDR3 protein is CASSLFRDVSYNEQFF. CDR3 bases: TGTGCCAGCAGCTTATTTCGGGATGTCTCCTACAATGAGCAGTTCTTC.

The V call is TRBV9, the J call TRBJ2-3, with D possibly being TRBD1 or TRBD2 (6 bases each). The CDR3 has 14 residues. Deletions cut 0 bases from V and 4 bases from J, with 9 bases between. Germline assignment: CDR1 SGDLS and CDR2 YYNGEE. CDR3 loop: CASSVVGGADTQYF. CDR3 coding DNA: TGTGCCAGCAGCGTAGTCGGGGGCGCAGATACGCAGTATTTT.

The chain combines TRBV6-5 with TRBJ2-7; TRBD1 aligns across 10 bases. The germline V gene has CDR1 MNHEY and CDR2 SVGAGI. This CDR3 is 15 amino acids long. V was clipped by 6 bases and J by 7 bases; unmatched bases: 12. CDR3 sequence: CASRVQTGGSREQYF. The DNA of the CDR3 is TGTGCCAGCAGAGTTCAGACAGGGGGCTCCCGGGAGCAGTACTTC.

A single count supports this clonotype. The chain uses TRBV12-3 or TRBV12-4 and TRBJ1-2, with D perhaps matching TRBD1 (6 bases). This CDR3 is 12 amino acids long. V was shortened by 3 bases and J by 6 bases, with 8 bases between the two germline ends. The CDR3 here is CASSLYRDGYTF. CDR3 nucleotides: TGTGCCAGCAGTTTGTACAGGGATGGCTACACCTTC.

The V gene is TRBV29-1, the J gene TRBJ2-1; D is possibly TRBD2 (5 bases). CDR1 SQVTM and CDR2 ANQGSEA come from the germline V gene. The CDR3 is 11 amino acids. V shed 7 bases and J shed 8 bases, with 12 bases lying between them. This CDR3 reads CSGAERDEQFF. The CDR3 DNA reads as TGCAGCGGAGCGGAGAGGGATGAGCAGTTCTTC.

This sequence joins TRBV19 and TRBJ1-3; D ambiguous. CDR1 and CDR2 from the germline V gene are LNHDA and SQIVND (reference sequence). The CDR3 has 15 amino acids. Trimming took 7 bases from V and 0 from J, leaving 13 bases between them. DNA of the CDR3: TGTGCCAGTACCCCTGGAGGCAACTCTGGAAACACCATATATTTT. Translation gives CASTPGGNSGNTIYF.